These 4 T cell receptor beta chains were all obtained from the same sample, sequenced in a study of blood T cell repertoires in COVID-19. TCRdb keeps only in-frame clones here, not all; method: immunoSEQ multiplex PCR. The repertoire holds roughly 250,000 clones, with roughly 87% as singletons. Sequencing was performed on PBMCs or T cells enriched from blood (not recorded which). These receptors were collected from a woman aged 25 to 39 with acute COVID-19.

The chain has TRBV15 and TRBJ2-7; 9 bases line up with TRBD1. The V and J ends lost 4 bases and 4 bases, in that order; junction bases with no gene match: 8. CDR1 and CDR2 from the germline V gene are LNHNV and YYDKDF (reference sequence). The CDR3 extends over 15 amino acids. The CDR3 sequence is CATSKGRDREYEQYF. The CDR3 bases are TGTGCCACCAGCAAAGGCCGGGACAGGGAATACGAGCAGTACTTC.

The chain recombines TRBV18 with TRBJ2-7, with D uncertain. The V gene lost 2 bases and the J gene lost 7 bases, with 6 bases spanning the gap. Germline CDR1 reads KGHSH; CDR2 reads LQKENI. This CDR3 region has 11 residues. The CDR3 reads CASSPSVEQYF. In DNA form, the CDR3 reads TGTGCCAGCTCACCATCGGTGGAGCAGTACTTC.

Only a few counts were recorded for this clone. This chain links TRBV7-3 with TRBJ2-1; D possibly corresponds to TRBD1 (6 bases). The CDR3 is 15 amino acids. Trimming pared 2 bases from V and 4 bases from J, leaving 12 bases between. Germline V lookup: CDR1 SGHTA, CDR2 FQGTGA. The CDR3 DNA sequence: TGTGCCAGCAGCTTAGAGTCAGGGGCATACAATGAGCAGTTCTTC. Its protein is CASSLESGAYNEQFF.

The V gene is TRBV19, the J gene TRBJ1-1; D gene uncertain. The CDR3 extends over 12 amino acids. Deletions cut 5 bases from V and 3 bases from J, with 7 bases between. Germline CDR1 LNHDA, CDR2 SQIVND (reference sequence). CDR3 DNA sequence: TGTGCCAGTAGTTACGTAGACACTGAAGCTTTCTTT. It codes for CASSYVDTEAFF.